This entry is about one T cell receptor beta chain. This sample was taken from a study of T cell responses to AZD1222 COVID-19 vaccine. Study details: The study pooled second doses at about 4 or about 12 weeks.

Germline CDR1 and CDR2: LGHNA and YSLEER. Trimming took off 1 base at V and 6 bases at J, with 12 bases between the two ends. The CDR3 loop spans 14 amino acids. Measured with immunoSEQ multiplex PCR; TCRdb has only the in-frame clones, and not every one. Altogether fewer than 110,000 clones are present, around 91% being singletons, with the ten largest covering around 20%. The receptor comes from an adult in good health. The specimen comprised peripheral blood, sampled on day 0 of AZD1222 vaccination. The V gene is TRBV4-3, the J gene TRBJ1-2, with D maybe TRBD1 (5 bases). The CDR3 loop reads CASSQVYPGNGYTF. The CDR3 coding sequence is TGCGCCAGCAGCCAAGTTTATCCAGGGAATGGCTACACCTTC.